The 21 T cell receptor beta chains given below trace back to one sample, sequenced in a study of T cells in localized non-small cell lung cancer. Assay used: immunoSEQ multiplex PCR; TCRdb lists only in-frame clones, some missing. Of 90,000 to 95,000 clones listed, approximately 86% are singletons. The source was peripheral blood, collected before any cancer treatment. Receptors were obtained from a man aged 40 to 70 with stage I squamous cell lung carcinoma.

This clone was seen only once. The rearrangement joins TRBV7-9 to TRBJ1-2; tentatively, D is TRBD1 (5 bases). Germline lookup yields CDR1 SEHNR and CDR2 FQNEAQ (reference sequence). V gave up 5 bases and J gave up 8 bases, with 21 bases separating them. CDR3 length: 15 amino acids. The CDR3 reads CASSTKAGGLEGYTF. The CDR3, as DNA: TGTGCCAGCAGCACCAAAGCGGGGGGTCTTGAGGGCTACACCTTC.

The rearrangement uses TRBV9 and TRBJ1-2; D perhaps matches TRBD1 (5 bases). Looked up from germline, CDR1 is SGDLS and CDR2 is YYNGEE. CDR3 length: 14 amino acids. The V gene lost 1 base and the J gene lost 1 base, with 8 bases spanning the gap. As DNA, the CDR3 is TGTGCCAGCAGCGTACAGGGAGGTAACTATGGCTACACCTTC. The encoded protein is CASSVQGGNYGYTF.

The J gene is TRBJ2-7, the V gene TRBV18; D not certain. The length of the CDR3 is 13 residues. With 6 bases removed from V and 3 bases from J, the gap between germline ends came to 12 bases. Per germline, CDR1 KGHSH and CDR2 LQKENI. This CDR3 is CASSRDMSYEQYF. The CDR3 DNA reads as TGTGCCAGCTCCCGCGACATGAGCTACGAGCAGTACTTC.

The chain has TRBV5-1 and TRBJ1-1, with 9 bases lining up with TRBD1. The CDR3 spans 15 residues. Trimming took 1 base from V and 1 from J; bases not matched to a gene: 2. From germline, CDR1 is SGHRS and CDR2 YFSETQ. The CDR3 bases are TGCGCCAGCAGCTTGTGGGGACAGGGGAACACTGAAGCTTTCTTT. Amino acids: CASSLWGQGNTEAFF. Full variable domain (outside the CDR3, taken from reference TRBV5-1 and TRBJ1-1): KAGVTQTPRYLIKTRGQQVTLSCSPISGHRSVSWYQQTPGQGLQFLFEYFSETQRNKGNFPGRFSGRQFSNSRSEMNVSTLELGDSALYLCASSLWGQGNTEAFFGQGTRLTVV.

The chain employs TRBV15 and TRBJ1-5; a weak D match, TRBD1 (5 bases). V lost 0 bases, J lost 1 base, and 10 bases lay in between. Germline lookup yields CDR1 LNHNV and CDR2 YYDKDF (reference sequence). The length of the CDR3 is 16 residues. The CDR3 DNA reads as TGTGCCACCAGCAGAGATCGAGGGACGAGCAATCAGCCCCAGCATTTT. Its translation is CATSRDRGTSNQPQHF.

The chain employs TRBV28 and TRBJ1-4, with D unresolved. Germline values: CDR1 MDHEN, CDR2 SYDVKM. Trimming left V 6 bases short and J 0 bases short, with 14 bases between. The CDR3 covers 16 residues. Written as DNA, the CDR3 is TGTGCCAGCAGCGACCCGCCCGGACCAACTAATGAAAAACTGTTTTTT. Its protein product is CASSDPPGPTNEKLFF.

The rearrangement links TRBV5-8 to TRBJ1-4, with D hard to call. Trimming shortened V by 0 bases and J by 10 bases, and 13 bases separated the two germline ends. The germline CDR1 and CDR2 sequences are SGHTS and YDEGEE. The CDR3 covers 14 residues. The CDR3 coding sequence is TGTGCCAGCAGCTTGGGAGGGAGGCAGCGAAAACTGTTTTTT. Translating it yields CASSLGGRQRKLFF.

The chain joins TRBV6-6 to TRBJ2-7; TRBD2 matches at 7 bases. Germline CDR1 and CDR2: MNHNY and SVGAGI (reference sequence). The CDR3 is 14 residues long. V gave up 7 bases and J gave up 0 bases; unmatched junction bases: 6. The CDR3 region has the DNA TGTGCCAGCATCGGGGGGTCATTCTCCTACGAGCAGTACTTC. Translating it yields CASIGGSFSYEQYF.

The sample holds one count of this clone. V gene TRBV2 combines with J gene TRBJ2-7; D call uncertain. Trimming shortened V by 3 bases and J by 6 bases, and 12 bases separated the two germline ends. The CDR3 has 13 amino acids. CDR1 is SNHLY and CDR2 is FYNNEI in the germline V gene. The CDR3 coding sequence is TGTGCCAGCAGTGATGACCTCTCTGGCGAGCAGTACTTC. As protein: CASSDDLSGEQYF.

This chain links TRBV7-9 with TRBJ1-1, with D possibly being TRBD1 (5 bases). The CDR3 consists of 14 residues. Germline V lookup: CDR1 SEHNR, CDR2 FQNEAQ (reference sequence). V dropped 5 bases and J dropped 3 bases, with 13 bases sitting between them. CDR3 nucleotide sequence: TGTGCCAGCAGCCGAGGCGGGACGTACACTGAAGCTTTCTTT. As protein: CASSRGGTYTEAFF.

The J gene is TRBJ2-5, the V gene TRBV14; D not resolved. There are 13 residues in the CDR3. Germline V gene data show CDR1 as SGHDN and CDR2 as FVKESK. The V end lost 4 bases, the J end lost 2 bases, and 8 bases lay between the germline ends. DNA of the CDR3: TGTGCCAGCAGCCCTGGATTACAAGAGACCCAGTACTTC. Protein: CASSPGLQETQYF.

The V call is TRBV6-5, the J call TRBJ2-2; the match to TRBD1 covers 9 bases. The CDR3 length is 15 residues. Germline trimming cut 2 bases from V and 6 bases from J; bases unmatched to any gene: 4. Germline V gives CDR1 MNHEY, CDR2 SVGAGI. The CDR3 is CASSYTDRGPGELFF. The CDR3 DNA reads TGTGCCAGCAGTTACACGGACAGGGGACCCGGGGAGCTGTTTTTT.

This chain uses TRBV20-1 with TRBJ2-7; 7 positions agree with TRBD1. V was clipped by 6 bases and J by 6 bases; unmatched bases: 5. The CDR3 spans 11 residues. Germline V gene data show CDR1 as DFQATT and CDR2 as SNEGSKA (reference sequence). The CDR3 protein is CSARQGGEQYF. In DNA form, the CDR3 reads TGCAGTGCCCGACAGGGCGGCGAGCAGTACTTC.

This sequence joins TRBV4-1 and TRBJ1-1, with 8 bases matching TRBD1. Trimming took 4 bases from V and 0 from J; bases not matched to a gene: 7. The germline V gene has CDR1 MGHRA and CDR2 YSYEKL. The CDR3 contains 16 residues. The CDR3 DNA reads as TGCGCCAGCAGCCGGGACAGGACCGCTATGAACACTGAAGCTTTCTTT. Translating gives CASSRDRTAMNTEAFF.

The chain combines TRBV2 with TRBJ2-5, with TRBD1 identical over 8 bases. Germline CDR1 reads SNHLY; CDR2 reads FYNNEI. V lost 7 bases and J lost 1; bases outside the gene matches: 5. This CDR3 spans 14 amino acids. As DNA, the CDR3 is TGTGCCAGCAAGCCGGGACAGGCCCAAGAGACCCAGTACTTC. Amino acid sequence: CASKPGQAQETQYF.

This clone has just one count. This sequence joins TRBV10-3 and TRBJ1-5; D remains unclear. The germline V and J ends were trimmed by 0 bases and 2 bases, with 8 bases remaining between them. Germline CDR1 reads ENHRY; CDR2 reads SYGVKD. The CDR3 spans 15 residues. The CDR3 DNA reads as TGTGCCATCAGTGAGTCGAAGGCAGGCAATCAGCCCCAGCATTTT. Translated, it gives CAISESKAGNQPQHF.

This chain connects TRBV2 to TRBJ1-1; possibly TRBD1 for D (6 bases). The ends were cut back, 3 bases at V and 4 bases at J, with 12 bases in the middle. The CDR3 has 14 residues. Germline CDR1 is SNHLY and CDR2 is FYNNEI. The CDR3 spells CASSDGGDATEAFF. The CDR3, as DNA: TGTGCCAGCAGTGACGGGGGCGATGCCACTGAAGCTTTCTTT. Together with reference TRBV2 and TRBJ1-1, the CDR3 gives the full variable domain: EPEVTQTPSHQVTQMGQEVILRCVPISNHLYFYWYRQILGQKVEFLVSFYNNEISEKSEIFDDQFSVERPDGSNFTLKIRSTKLEDSAMYFCASSDGGDATEAFFGQGTRLTVV.

This clone showed up just a few times. The rearrangement uses TRBV9 and TRBJ2-3, with a possible D match to TRBD1 (5 bases). Trimming took 0 bases from V and 4 from J, leaving 6 bases between them. Germline V gives CDR1 SGDLS, CDR2 YYNGEE. This CDR3 has 13 amino acids. The CDR3 reads CASSVVGADTQYF. In DNA, the CDR3 is TGTGCCAGCAGCGTAGTAGGGGCAGATACGCAGTATTTT.

The rearrangement uses TRBV5-1 and TRBJ1-2; D is unresolved. V lost 0 bases and J lost 3, with 15 bases in between. The CDR3 consists of 16 residues. CDR1 is SGHRS and CDR2 is YFSETQ in the germline V gene. The CDR3 here is CASSLGFPSGDYGYTF. The CDR3, as DNA: TGCGCCAGCAGCTTGGGTTTCCCCTCCGGGGACTATGGCTACACCTTC.

The chain is built from TRBV7-8 and TRBJ2-7, with a possible D match to TRBD1 (5 bases). Per germline, CDR1 SGHVS and CDR2 FQNEAQ. The CDR3 totals 15 residues. Trimming removed 1 base from V and 3 bases from J, with 13 bases in between. The CDR3: CASSLVQGLYYEQYF. The CDR3 DNA sequence: TGTGCCAGCAGCTTAGTTCAGGGTCTGTACTACGAGCAGTACTTC. Full variable domain (outside the CDR3, taken from reference TRBV7-8 and TRBJ2-7): GAGVSQSPRYKVAKRGQDVALRCDPISGHVSLFWYQQALGQGPEFLTYFQNEAQLDKSGLPSDRFFAERPEGSVSTLKIQRTQQEDSAVYLCASSLVQGLYYEQYFGPGTRLTVT.

V is TRBV11-2 and J is TRBJ2-2, with D possibly TRBD2 on 7 matching bases. Germline V gene sequence: CDR1 SGHAT, CDR2 FQNNGV. Trimming removed 5 bases at V and 5 bases at J, with 15 bases between. The CDR3 extends over 15 amino acids. CDR3 coding DNA: TGTGCCAGCAGCCCCCCCAGGGGAGGGACCGGGGAGCTGTTTTTT. Residues: CASSPPRGGTGELFF.